This T cell receptor beta chain stems from a study of cytomegalovirus exposure and HLA in healthy donors (dated by TCRdb to 2015 to 2018). Background on the whole study: According to an earlier analysis of 587 of the donors, roughly 180 million T cells yielded 100 million or so unique TCR beta sequences and 276 Gb of sequence data. An early release covering around 630 HLA-typed donors comprised 250 to 350 gigabases of sequencing data and tens of millions of unique TCR sequences. The genetic ancestry cluster associated with self-reported Caucasian donors included 81% of the approximately 400 genotyped donors. The study aimed to test whether cataloging public T cell receptors could reveal signatures of past pathogen exposure. The T cell repertoires of 666 subjects were profiled by immunosequencing and related to cytomegalovirus serostatus. Besides the first cohort of roughly 700 subjects, a separate validation cohort made up of over 100 different subjects was used. High-throughput TCR immunosequencing, statistical association of individual TCRs with disease status, and machine learning were combined to predict cytomegalovirus infection status. A later analysis re-analyzed previously published TCR beta repertoires from 550 to 700 donors and added high-resolution HLA genotyping to study TCR occurrence patterns. The later analysis used no new phenotypic data to find candidate immune exposures, relying instead on TCR beta sequences and their occurrence across donors. To decide whether each TCR beta V gene segment behaved as functional or pseudogenic, an earlier analysis of some 600 of the donors relied on high-throughput TCR beta sequencing. Donor age, sex, ethnicity and CMV serostatus were compiled together with the repertoire data. A later genetic analysis used genome-wide SNP genotypes for 398 of the 666 donors, treating that subset as a discovery cohort. Every discovery cohort repertoire had been produced on one sequencing platform. Class I and class II HLA loci were covered by the typing at four-digit resolution. The number of typed donors differed by locus: about 620-640 for A, B, C, DRB1 and DQB1; 500 to 550 for DQA1; 606 for DPA1; and around 450 for DPB1. Four to six DR-DQ haplotypes were handled as single units for association and clustering, since linkage in the cohort was strong. On average, roughly 200,000 unique TCR beta nucleotide sequences were sequenced per donor among a few hundred genotyped donors of the cohort, with about 19% of those sequences being non-productive.

Turning to this clone: Its antigen is not yet known. No per-base quality is available; no much larger clone lies one base away.

The cohort was made up of 666 healthy bone marrow donors. All cohort members were sampled while nominally healthy, although unrecorded immune exposures were likely present. The donor was CMV seropositive and belonged to the group of 250 to 300 seropositive cohort members. Every donor gave a peripheral blood sample, and the peripheral blood mononuclear cells from that sample were used for TCR beta sequencing. Genomic DNA was extracted from the blood cell samples with the Qiagen DNeasy Blood Extraction Kit. The V end loses 3 bases and the J end loses 2 bases, and a stretch of 8 bases separates them. The cysteine opens and the phenylalanine closes a CDR3 of 12 amino acids. The sequence is cut down to CDR3 DNA, 36 bases in frame from base 1. The germline V gene (reference sequence) specifies GTSNPN as CDR1 and SVGIG as CDR2. What the study reported, not specific to this receptor: When HLA alleles, especially DR and DQ, strongly co-occurred, attributing TCR associations to individual alleles was difficult. Immune exposure information for the cohort was limited to CMV serostatus. Sequencing depth was assumed to be roughly uniform across donors in the presence/absence analyses, though that assumption may not hold. In both the original and validation cohorts, the classifier was reported to diagnose cytomegalovirus status with high specificity and sensitivity. In a later analysis, the rate of TCR association differed among HLA loci, with DRB1 alleles having the most associated TCRs and HLA-C alleles having the fewest. A cluster of highly shared sequence variants was judged likely to represent a technical artifact of the sequencing pipeline. Compared with the approximately 720-donor mean, donors in an Asian-associated ancestry cluster had fewer N-insertions in productive TCRs, according to a later genetic analysis. In a later genetic analysis, a missense DCLRE1C variant was associated with V-gene and J-gene trimming of TCR beta chains, and the association was replicated in an independent cohort. The authors suggested that the approach could potentially be generalized to other disease states and immunological phenotypes. The study listed over 150 TCR beta chains as associated with cytomegalovirus. The cohort was sequenced for TCR beta chains only, and without alpha or paired-chain data the features that could be detected were limited. Most TCR sequences were observed very rarely across donors, whereas some public TCRs were present in many individuals. A few of the identified cytomegalovirus-associated TCR beta chains were confirmed in vitro to be specific for cytomegalovirus antigens. A later analysis found that HLA-associated TCR beta chains were more clonally expanded and had lower generation probabilities than equally common non-associated chains. HLA typing was unavailable for some donors at each locus, so association tests used only the typed subset. Broadly in line with IMGT annotations, most TCR beta V segments showed up in productive rearrangements about 90% or about 30% of the time in an earlier analysis of approximately 600 of the donors. Roughly 15 rarely observed V segments, including chromosome 9 orphons, were excluded from the earlier analysis of several hundred of the donors because counts were too low. A further reported finding was that TCR beta sequences accurately predicted the HLA-A and HLA-B alleles for most subjects in the first cohort. Correlated functional status among segregating V segments might reflect linkage disequilibrium, but an unknown experimental factor could not be ruled out. Several of the top co-occurrence clusters appeared to be linked to parvovirus B19, influenza, CMV and Epstein-Barr virus, according to a later analysis. According to a later analysis, most CMV-associated TCR beta chains appeared to be HLA-restricted, and the HLA associations seemed to be driven largely by CMV exposure. Because the 87-base-pair reads could not distinguish some IMGT-functional V segments, including TRBV6-2 and TRBV6-3, those segments were excluded. At a false discovery rate of 0.05, a later analysis linked under 20,000 TCR beta sequences to specific HLA alleles.

Receptor libraries were prepared by the immunoSEQ multiplex PCR assay. The multiplex PCR relied on a mix of 60 forward primers for TCR Vbeta segments and 13 reverse primers for TCR Jbeta segments. The CDR3 region of rearranged TCR beta genes was amplified from genomic DNA with a multiplex PCR assay. The amplified TCR beta libraries were sequenced on the Illumina HiSeq System as 87-base-pair reads. As for how the authors treated the data: A later analysis counted 65 million to 90 million unique TCR beta chains across the 690 or so repertoires, and roughly 10 million of these chains were shared by at least two donors. A nearest-neighbor algorithm error-corrected the raw reads and collapsed the reads into unique sequences, merging closely related sequences to remove PCR and sequencing errors. V, D and J gene segments were assigned by aligning CDR3 sequences to IMGT reference sequences. Each retained sequence needed at least a six-nucleotide match to both a V gene segment and a J gene segment. A rearrangement counted as productive if the CDR3 had no stop codons and remained in frame with V and J, and every other rearrangement counted as non-productive. CDR3 was defined according to IMGT convention as the region running from the second conserved V-encoded cysteine to the conserved J-encoded phenylalanine. Sequences without an unambiguous match to a single V gene segment were excluded from the earlier analysis of a few hundred of the donors. In an earlier analysis of some 590 of the donors, V segments were called functional above 56.7% productive rearrangements and were called segregating when the between-donor standard deviation exceeded 5%. To diagnose cytomegalovirus status from the catalog of TCR beta chain sequences, a statistical classification framework was built. V and J gene assignment, in a later analysis, came from comparing TCR nucleotide sequences with IMGT/GENE-DB human TR gene sequences. The TCRdist pipeline was used in a later analysis to assign CDR3 sequences and most-parsimonious VDJ recombination scenarios. In a later analysis, each TCR beta chain was defined by its CDR3 amino acid sequence together with its V-gene family, and reads lacking a unique V-gene family were excluded. A later analysis removed 550 to 700 highly shared, low-generation-probability nucleotide sequences to deal with suspected cross-contamination and a sequencing artifact. For each public chain, a later analysis derived a clonal expansion index from normalized ranks of inferred template counts within each repertoire. Generation probabilities in a later analysis came from a VDJ recombination model fitted to out-of-frame rearrangements, and those results were checked against IGoR. In a later analysis, TCR-TCR, TCR-HLA and TCR-CMV co-occurrence was scored with hypergeometric tests, and a repertoire-size bias correction was applied to TCR pairs. A later analysis estimated false discovery rates by permuting HLA or CMV assignments 20 times. In a later analysis, co-occurring TCRs were grouped using DBSCAN, and TCRdist sequence similarity was added for clustering within HLA-allele-positive subsets. For co-occurrence clustering, repertoires with fewer than 30,000 or more than 120,000 public chains were excluded, along with a handful of repertoires with anomalous nucleotide sharing. In TCRdb, the immuneACCESS table is reduced to in-frame sequences with V and J assigned. These tables do not hold every clone; where another copy was compared, an unresolved V gene accounts for under half, and the others remain unexplained. The V and J calls and the clone size are those of that table, but D and trimming were determined from the DNA. The table for this sample lists 150,000 to 200,000 clones; around 81% of them were counted only once. The ten largest account for approximately 2.2% of the sample.

The sequenced sample consisted of PBMCs. Recombination connected TRBV30 to TRBJ2-7, with TRBD1 perhaps the D gene, on 5 matching bases. This clonotype was sampled from a woman aged 25 to 45 in good health and CMV-seropositive. The CDR3 protein: CAWRSGTYEQYF. At the DNA level, the sequence is TGTGCCTGGAGGTCAGGGACCTACGAGCAGTACTTC.